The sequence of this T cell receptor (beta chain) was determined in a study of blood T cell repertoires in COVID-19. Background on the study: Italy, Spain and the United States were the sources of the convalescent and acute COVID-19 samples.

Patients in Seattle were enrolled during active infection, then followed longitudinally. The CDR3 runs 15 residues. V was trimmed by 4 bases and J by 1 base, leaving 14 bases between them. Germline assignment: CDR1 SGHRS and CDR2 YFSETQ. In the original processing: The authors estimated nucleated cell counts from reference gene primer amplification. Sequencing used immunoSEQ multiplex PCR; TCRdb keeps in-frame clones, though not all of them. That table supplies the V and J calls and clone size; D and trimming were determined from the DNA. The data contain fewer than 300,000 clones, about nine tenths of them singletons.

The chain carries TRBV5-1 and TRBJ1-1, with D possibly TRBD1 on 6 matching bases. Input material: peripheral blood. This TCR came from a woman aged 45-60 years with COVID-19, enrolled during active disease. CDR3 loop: CASSIGPGQNTEAFF. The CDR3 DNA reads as TGCGCCAGCAGCATAGGACCGGGACAGAACACTGAAGCTTTCTTT.